This is a list of T cell receptor beta chains from one sample in a study of blood T cell repertoires in COVID-19. The data were produced by immunoSEQ multiplex PCR, yet TCRdb's version contains in-frame clones alone and is incomplete. The table has approximately 63,000 clones, 90% to 95% seen once; the top ten hold around 9.4%. The sample taken for sequencing was peripheral blood. These receptors all stem from a human donor in a cohort sampled during active COVID-19. CDR3s include the opening cysteine and the closing phenylalanine or tryptophan. A D gene is named only where the DNA matches it firmly. Clone size is not always given. Where it is, it says once, few, many or a class for expanded clones.

D gene	V gene	clone size	J gene	CDR3 DNA	CDR3 protein
-	TRBV7-9	medium-sized	TRBJ1-2	TGTGCCAGCAGCCCCGCAGGAAGCTACACCTTC	CASSPAGSYTF
-	TRBV7-2	-	TRBJ2-3	TGTGCCAGCAGCGACACCTCGGCCACCTTCAATACGCAGTATTTT	CASSDTSATFNTQYF
-	TRBV25-1	-	TRBJ1-1	TGTGCCACCGGTATGAACACTGAAGCTTTCTTT	CATGMNTEAFF
TRBD2	TRBV2	-	TRBJ2-1	TGTGCCAGCAGGGGGGGGACTAGCTCCTACAATGAGCAGTTCTTC	CASRGGTSSYNEQFF
TRBD1	TRBV19	-	TRBJ2-6	TGTGCCAGTAGTAAGACAGGGGGCGCCTCTGGGGCCAACGTCCTGACTTTC	CASSKTGGASGANVLTF
TRBD2	TRBV5-1	-	TRBJ2-1	TGCGCCAGCACCGGACTAGCCTACAATGAGCAGTTCTTC	CASTGLAYNEQFF
-	TRBV6-2/TRBV6-3	-	TRBJ1-2	TGTGCCAGCAGTTACCACGACAGGATCACTAACTATGGCTACACCTTC	CASSYHDRITNYGYTF
TRBD1	TRBV19	-	TRBJ1-2	TGTGCCAGTAGTATTAACCTACGGACAGGACTTAACTATGGCTACACCTTC	CASSINLRTGLNYGYTF
-	TRBV7-9	-	TRBJ1-3	TGTGCCAGCAGCTTCTATGGAAACACCATATATTTT	CASSFYGNTIYF
TRBD2	TRBV9	-	TRBJ2-1	TGTGCCAGCAGCGTACCGGGACTAGAGCATGAGCAGTTCTTC	CASSVPGLEHEQFF
-	TRBV4-2	medium-sized	TRBJ2-2	TGTGCCAGCAGCCAAGGATCTACCGCATCAATGAACACCGGGGAGCTGTTTTTT	CASSQGSTASMNTGELFF
-	TRBV5-8	-	TRBJ1-5	TGTGCCAGCAGCTTGAAGGGCAGGGTTGTCAACAATCAGCCCCAGCATTTT	CASSLKGRVVNNQPQHF
-	TRBV19	-	TRBJ2-2	TGTGCCAGCAACCGGAGGGCCCAAGGGGCCGGGGAGCTGTTTTTT	CASNRRAQGAGELFF
TRBD2	TRBV7-8	once	TRBJ2-5	TGTGCCAGCAGCTTCTGGACTAGCGGAAAGACCCAGTACTTC	CASSFWTSGKTQYF
TRBD1	TRBV18	-	TRBJ1-1	TGTGCCAGCTCACGCCTGGGACAGGGTGGGTCCTACACTGAAGCTTTCTTT	CASSRLGQGGSYTEAFF
TRBD1	TRBV18	-	TRBJ1-5	TGTGCCAGCTCGGCGGGACAGGGGGCTTTTAGCAATCAGCCCCAGCATTTT	CASSAGQGAFSNQPQHF
-	TRBV3-1/TRBV3-2	-	TRBJ2-3	TGTGCCAGCAGCCAAGTTGCCGGTCTTGCAGATACGCAGTATTTT	CASSQVAGLADTQYF
-	TRBV21-1	-	TRBJ2-7	TGTGCCAGCAGCCCCCGGTCCGGGACAGTCTCCTACGAGCAGTACTTC	CASSPRSGTVSYEQYF
-	TRBV19	-	TRBJ2-5	TGTGCCAGTAGTATAGTTGGAGGAGAGACCCAGTACTTC	CASSIVGGETQYF
-	TRBV3-1/TRBV3-2	-	TRBJ1-1	TGTGCCAGCAGCCTCGCGGGGGGGAGCAAGAACACTGAAGCTTTCTTT	CASSLAGGSKNTEAFF
-	TRBV7-2	few	TRBJ2-3	TGTGCCAGCAGCCTGGGACTTTCTTACACAGATACGCAGTATTTT	CASSLGLSYTDTQYF
TRBD1	TRBV19	once	TRBJ1-6	TGTGCCAGTAGTTCCCCGACAGGGATGGTTTCACCCCTCCACTTT	CASSSPTGMVSPLHF
-	TRBV5-1	once	TRBJ1-4	TGCGCCAGCAGCTTCCAGGGTGGTAATGAAAAACTGTTTTTT	CASSFQGGNEKLFF
-	TRBV7-3	once	TRBJ2-1	TGTGCCAGCAGCCTCCGGAGCTCCTACAATGAGCAGTTCTTC	CASSLRSSYNEQFF
-	TRBV5-5	-	TRBJ2-1	TGTGCCAGCAGGACCCGACAGACTCGAAATAGTCCCCTCTCCTACAATGAGCAGTTCTTC	CASRTRQTRNSPLSYNEQFF